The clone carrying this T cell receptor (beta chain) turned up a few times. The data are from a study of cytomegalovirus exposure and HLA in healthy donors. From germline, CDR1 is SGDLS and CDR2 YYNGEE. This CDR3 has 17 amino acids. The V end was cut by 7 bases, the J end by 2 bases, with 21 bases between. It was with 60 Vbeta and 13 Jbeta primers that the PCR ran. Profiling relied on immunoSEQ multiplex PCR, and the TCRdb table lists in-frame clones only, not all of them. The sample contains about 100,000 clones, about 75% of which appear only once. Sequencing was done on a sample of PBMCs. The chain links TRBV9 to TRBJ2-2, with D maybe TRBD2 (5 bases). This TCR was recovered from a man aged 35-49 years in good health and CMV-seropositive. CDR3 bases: TGTGCCAGCGGACTGTCTAACGGGCTCCCCAACACCGGGGAGCTGTTTTTT. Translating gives CASGLSNGLPNTGELFF.